Presented here are 10 T cell receptor beta chains from one specimen sequenced in a study of Graves' ophthalmopathy and Graves' hyperthyroidism. Amplification of the TCR beta CDR3 regions used RNA transcripts (as template). First-round RT-PCR with HTBI primers preceded a second-round multiplex PCR. TCRdb re-called the multiplex PCR reads through MiXCR, storing one row per CDR3 protein. The repertoire holds under 400,000 distinct CDR3 sequences, with roughly a sixth as singletons. Sequencing input: peripheral blood. The receptors were gathered from an adult man with Graves' ophthalmopathy.

In its sample, this clonotype was seen many times. This may stem from a read error, because a much larger clone lies one nucleotide away. The chain links TRBV6-1 to TRBJ1-1; D ambiguous. This CDR3 is built from 14 residues. The germline CDR1 and CDR2 sequences are MNHNS and SASEGT. The CDR3 sequence: CASEDLDLNTEALF. The CDR3 DNA sequence: TGTGCCAGCGAGGATTTAGACTTGAACACTGAAGCTCTCTTT.

There are a few counts of this clonotype. The chain uses TRBV19 and TRBJ2-2; D may be TRBD1 (5 bases). Germline CDR1 and CDR2: LNHDA and SQIVND (reference sequence). Trimming shortened V by 9 bases and J by 0 bases, and 17 bases separated the two germline ends. The CDR3 length is 16 residues. The DNA for the CDR3 is TGTGCCAGCGGCAAAAAGACAGATACGAACACCGGGGAGCTGTTTTTT. It is translated as CASGKKTDTNTGELFF.

The genes are TRBV29-1 and TRBJ2-4; the D gene is possibly TRBD1 (6 bases). The V gene's germline CDR1 is SQVTM and CDR2 ANQGSEA. The CDR3 has 11 amino acids. Trimming cost V 3 bases and J 8 bases, with 8 bases left between them. CDR3 sequence: CSVDYRDIQYF. The CDR3 coding sequence is TGCAGCGTTGACTACAGGGACATTCAGTACTTC.

This clonotype was picked up many times. V usage is TRBV20-1 and J usage is TRBJ2-5; no reliable D call. V dropped 1 base and J dropped 0 bases, with 18 bases sitting between them. This CDR3 is 17 amino acids long. CDR1 DFQATT and CDR2 SNEGSKA come from the germline V gene (reference sequence). CDR3 in amino acids: CSARVWTAEMYQETQYF. In nucleotides, the CDR3 is TGCAGTGCTAGAGTCTGGACGGCCGAGATGTACCAAGAGACCCAGTACTTC.

This clonotype occurred many times. The chain is built from TRBV6-2 or TRBV6-3 and TRBJ2-7, with D maybe TRBD1 (5 bases). This CDR3 contains 13 residues. Germline V lookup: CDR1 MNHEY, CDR2 SVGEGT. Trimming removed 7 bases at V and 0 bases at J, with 10 bases between. The chain's CDR3 is CASIGDSSYEQYF. CDR3 sequence (DNA): TGTGCCAGCATCGGAGACAGCTCCTACGAGCAGTACTTC.

This clonotype occurred many times. The J gene is TRBJ1-1, the V gene TRBV12-3 or TRBV12-4; D remains ambiguous. The CDR3 loop spans 14 amino acids. The ends were cut back, 5 bases at V and 6 bases at J, with 16 bases in the middle. CDR3 DNA sequence: TGTGCCAGCAGTCCCAAACAGATCGCATCTGAAGCTTTCTTT. It is translated as CASSPKQIASEAFF.

This clonotype appeared a single time. The chain links TRBV12-3 or TRBV12-4 to TRBJ2-7; TRBD2 might be the D (6 bases). V was shortened by 5 bases and J by 4 bases, with 18 bases between the two germline ends. CDR3 length equals 15 residues. The CDR3 sequence is CASSAHSGDPYEQYF. The CDR3 nucleotides read TGTGCCAGCAGTGCCCATAGCGGAGACCCATACGAGCAGTACTTC.

This clonotype has ten or more counts. The V gene is TRBV9, the J gene TRBJ2-4; 11 nucleotides align to TRBD1. Germline CDR1 and CDR2: SGDLS and YYNGEE. The J segment lost 8 bases and the V segment lost 4 bases, leaving 5 bases of the junction unmatched. The CDR3 contains 14 residues. In DNA, the CDR3 is TGTGCCAGCAGCCTGGGGACAGGGGGGGACATTCAGTACTTC. It is translated as CASSLGTGGDIQYF. Full variable domain (missing parts from reference TRBV9 and TRBJ2-4): DSGVTQTPKHLITATGQRVTLRCSPRSGDLSVYWYQQSLDQGLQFLIQYYNGEERAKGNILERFSAQQFPDLHSELNLSSLELGDSALYFCASSLGTGGDIQYFGAGTRLSVL.

This clonotype was counted at least ten times. The V and J genes are TRBV20-1 and TRBJ2-7, with 14 bases identical to TRBD2. The CDR3 is 17 amino acids. In germline, CDR1 is DFQATT, CDR2 SNEGSKA (reference sequence). In DNA, the CDR3 is TGCAATGCCCTCGCCTCAGGACTAGCGGGGGGCATCTACGAGCAGTACTTC. It is translated as CNALASGLAGGIYEQYF.

This clonotype was observed at least ten times. The rearrangement uses TRBV28 and TRBJ2-7; 9 nucleotides agree with TRBD1. This CDR3 region has 16 residues. The V gene end was trimmed by 2 bases and the J gene end by 4 bases; junction bases not matched to a gene: 9. Germline V lookup: CDR1 MDHEN, CDR2 SYDVKM. The chain's CDR3 is CASSLALGTGIYEQYF. The CDR3 DNA sequence: TGTGCCAGCAGTTTAGCCCTCGGGACAGGGATATACGAGCAGTACTTC.